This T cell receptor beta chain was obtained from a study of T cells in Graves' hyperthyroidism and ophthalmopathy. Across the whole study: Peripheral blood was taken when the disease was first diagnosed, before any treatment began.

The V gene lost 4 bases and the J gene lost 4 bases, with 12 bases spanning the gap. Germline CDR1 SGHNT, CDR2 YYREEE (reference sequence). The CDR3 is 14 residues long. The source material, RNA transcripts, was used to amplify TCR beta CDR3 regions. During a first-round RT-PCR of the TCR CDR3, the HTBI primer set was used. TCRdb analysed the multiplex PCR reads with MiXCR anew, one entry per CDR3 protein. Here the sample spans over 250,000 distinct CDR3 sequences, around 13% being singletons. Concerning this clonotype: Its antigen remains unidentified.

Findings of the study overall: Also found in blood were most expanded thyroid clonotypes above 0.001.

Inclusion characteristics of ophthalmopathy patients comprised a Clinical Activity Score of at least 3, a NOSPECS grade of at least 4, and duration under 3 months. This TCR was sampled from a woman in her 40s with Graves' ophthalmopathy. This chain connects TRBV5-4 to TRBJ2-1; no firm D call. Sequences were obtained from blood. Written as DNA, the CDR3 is TGTGCCAGCAGCCGACCGGACCAATACAATGAGCAGTTCTTC. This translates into CASSRPDQYNEQFF.